One sample yielded the 3 T cell receptor beta chains listed below, sequenced in a study of T cell repertoires in cytomegalovirus infection. MiXCR, run by TCRdb on the reads, gives a single entry per CDR3 protein. Of around 330,000 distinct CDR3 sequences listed, roughly 15% are singletons. Sequences were obtained from PBMCs. Receptors originate from a human donor in good health (CMV status not recorded). Some clones in this sample may be carry-over from other donors' samples.

This clonotype was seen a handful of times. The chain recombines TRBV19 with TRBJ2-6; D may be TRBD1 (6 bases). Trimming took 1 base from V and 0 from J, leaving 16 bases between them. CDR1 and CDR2 (germline): LNHDA, SQIVND (reference sequence). The CDR3 loop spans 19 amino acids. The CDR3 bases are TGTGCCAGTAGTATAGGGGCCGGGACATGGAGCTCTGGGGCCAACGTCCTGACTTTC. Its protein product is CASSIGAGTWSSGANVLTF.

The table lists this clonotype with many counts. V is TRBV5-8 and J is TRBJ2-3; D is unresolved. The germline V and J ends were trimmed by 4 bases and 2 bases, with 5 bases remaining between them. The CDR3 is 12 residues long. Germline-derived CDR1 and CDR2 are SGHTS and YDEGEE. The CDR3 spells CASSKNTDTQYF. The DNA of the CDR3 is TGTGCCAGCAGCAAAAACACAGATACGCAGTATTTT.

Many counts were recorded for this clonotype. This rearrangement joins TRBV6-1 to TRBJ1-1; 7 bases line up with TRBD1. Germline V gives CDR1 MNHNS, CDR2 SASEGT. The CDR3 consists of 14 residues. The trim removed 7 bases at V and 0 bases at J, leaving 5 bases unmatched. In DNA form, the CDR3 reads TGTGCCAGCATGAGACAGGGAATGAACACTGAAGCTTTCTTT. Its translation is CASMRQGMNTEAFF.